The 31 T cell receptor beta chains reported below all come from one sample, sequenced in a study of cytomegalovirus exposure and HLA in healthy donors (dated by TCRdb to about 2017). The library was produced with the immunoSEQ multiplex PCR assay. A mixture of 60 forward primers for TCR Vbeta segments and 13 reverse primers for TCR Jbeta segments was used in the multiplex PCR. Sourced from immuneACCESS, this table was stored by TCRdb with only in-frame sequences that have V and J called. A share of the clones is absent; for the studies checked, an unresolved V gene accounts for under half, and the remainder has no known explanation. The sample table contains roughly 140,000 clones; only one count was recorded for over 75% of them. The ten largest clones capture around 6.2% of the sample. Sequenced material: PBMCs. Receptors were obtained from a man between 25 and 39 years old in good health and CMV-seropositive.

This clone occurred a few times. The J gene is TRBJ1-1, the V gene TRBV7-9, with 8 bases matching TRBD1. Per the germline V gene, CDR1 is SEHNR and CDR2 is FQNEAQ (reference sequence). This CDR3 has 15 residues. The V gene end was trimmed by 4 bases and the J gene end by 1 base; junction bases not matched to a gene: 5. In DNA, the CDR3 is TGTGCCAGCAGCTCTCGGGGACAGGCGAACACTGAAGCTTTCTTT. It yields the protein CASSSRGQANTEAFF.

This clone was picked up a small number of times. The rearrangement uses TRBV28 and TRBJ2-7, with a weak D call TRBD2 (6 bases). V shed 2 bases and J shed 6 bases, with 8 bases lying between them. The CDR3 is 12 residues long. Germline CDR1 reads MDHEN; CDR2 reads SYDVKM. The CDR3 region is CASSLGGFEQYF. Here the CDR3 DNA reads TGTGCCAGCAGTTTAGGAGGGTTCGAGCAGTACTTC.

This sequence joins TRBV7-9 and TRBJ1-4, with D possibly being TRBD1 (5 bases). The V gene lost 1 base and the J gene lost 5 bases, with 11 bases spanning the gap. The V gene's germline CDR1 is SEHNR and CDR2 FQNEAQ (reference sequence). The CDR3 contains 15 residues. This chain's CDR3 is CASSLGAGPNEKLFF. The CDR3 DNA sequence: TGTGCCAGCAGCTTAGGAGCAGGGCCAAATGAAAAACTGTTTTTT.

The chain's CDR3 is CASSPPGQSHQETQYF. For the CDR3, the DNA is TGTGCCAGCAGTCCACCGGGACAGAGCCACCAAGAGACCCAGTACTTC. The V gene is TRBV9, the J gene TRBJ2-5, with TRBD1 matching over 7 bases. CDR3 length equals 16 residues. Germline V gene lookup returns CDR1 SGDLS and CDR2 YYNGEE. After removal of 5 bases from V and 0 bases from J, the junction contained 10 bases not matched to a gene.

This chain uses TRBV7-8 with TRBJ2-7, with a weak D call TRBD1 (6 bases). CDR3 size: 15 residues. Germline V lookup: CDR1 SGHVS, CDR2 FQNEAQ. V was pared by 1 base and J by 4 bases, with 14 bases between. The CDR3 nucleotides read TGTGCCAGCAGCTTAGGTTTGAGACAGGATTACGAGCAGTACTTC. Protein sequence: CASSLGLRQDYEQYF.

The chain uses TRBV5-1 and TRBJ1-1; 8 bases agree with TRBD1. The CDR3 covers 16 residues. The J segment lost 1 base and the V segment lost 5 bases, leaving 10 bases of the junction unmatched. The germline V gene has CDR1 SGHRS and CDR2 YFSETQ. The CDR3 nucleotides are TGCGCCAGCAGAGAGGCGGCAGGGGGCACGAACACTGAAGCTTTCTTT. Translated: CASREAAGGTNTEAFF.

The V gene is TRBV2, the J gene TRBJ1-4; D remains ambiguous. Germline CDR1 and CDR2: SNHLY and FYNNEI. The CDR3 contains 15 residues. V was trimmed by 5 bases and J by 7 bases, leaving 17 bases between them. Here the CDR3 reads CASSIRGRSGEKLFF. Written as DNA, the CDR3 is TGTGCCAGCAGTATCCGTGGTCGAAGCGGTGAAAAACTGTTTTTT.

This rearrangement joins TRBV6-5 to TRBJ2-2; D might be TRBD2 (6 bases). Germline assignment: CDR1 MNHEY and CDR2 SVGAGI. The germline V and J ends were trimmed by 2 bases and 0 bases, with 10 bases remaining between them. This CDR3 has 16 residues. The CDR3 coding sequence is TGTGCCAGCAGTTACGCGGGGACTGCGAACACCGGGGAGCTGTTTTTT. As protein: CASSYAGTANTGELFF.

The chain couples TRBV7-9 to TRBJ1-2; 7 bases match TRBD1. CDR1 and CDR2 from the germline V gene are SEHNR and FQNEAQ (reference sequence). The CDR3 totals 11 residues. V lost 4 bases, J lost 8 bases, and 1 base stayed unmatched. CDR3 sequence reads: CASSSGGGYTF. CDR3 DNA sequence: TGTGCCAGCAGCTCAGGGGGGGGCTACACCTTC.

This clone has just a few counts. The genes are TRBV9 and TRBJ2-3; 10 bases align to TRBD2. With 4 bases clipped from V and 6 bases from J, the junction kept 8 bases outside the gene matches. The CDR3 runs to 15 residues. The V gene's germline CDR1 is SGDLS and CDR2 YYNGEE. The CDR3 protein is CASSPPSGGFDTQYF. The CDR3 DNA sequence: TGTGCCAGCAGCCCTCCTAGCGGGGGTTTTGATACGCAGTATTTT.

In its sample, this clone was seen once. The CDR3 bases are TGTGCCAGCAGGGGACTAGCGGGGGGGCCAAACACCGGGGAGCTGTTTTTT. It codes for CASRGLAGGPNTGELFF. The chain combines TRBV6-4 with TRBJ2-2; 16 bases match TRBD2. V trimming: 6 bases; J trimming: 2 bases; junction bases outside the gene matches: 3. Germline loops: CDR1 MRHNA, CDR2 SNTAGT. The CDR3 consists of 17 residues.

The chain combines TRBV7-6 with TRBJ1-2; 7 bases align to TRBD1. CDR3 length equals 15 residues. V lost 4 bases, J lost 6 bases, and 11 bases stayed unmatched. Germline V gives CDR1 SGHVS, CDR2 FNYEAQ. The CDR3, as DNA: TGTGCCAGCAGCTCGGACGTGGACAGGTGGAATGGCTACACCTTC. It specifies CASSSDVDRWNGYTF. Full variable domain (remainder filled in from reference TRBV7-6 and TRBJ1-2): GAGVSQSPRYKVTKRGQDVALRCDPISGHVSLYWYRQALGQGPEFLTYFNYEAQQDKSGLPNDRFSAERPEGSISTLTIQRTEQRDSAMYRCASSSDVDRWNGYTFGSGTRLTVV.

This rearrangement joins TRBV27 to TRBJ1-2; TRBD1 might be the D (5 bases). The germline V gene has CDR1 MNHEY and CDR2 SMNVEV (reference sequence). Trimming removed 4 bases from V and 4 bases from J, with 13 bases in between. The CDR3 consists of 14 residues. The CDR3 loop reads CASSSGGLIYGYTF. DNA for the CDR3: TGTGCCAGCAGTTCGGGGGGGTTGATCTATGGCTACACCTTC.

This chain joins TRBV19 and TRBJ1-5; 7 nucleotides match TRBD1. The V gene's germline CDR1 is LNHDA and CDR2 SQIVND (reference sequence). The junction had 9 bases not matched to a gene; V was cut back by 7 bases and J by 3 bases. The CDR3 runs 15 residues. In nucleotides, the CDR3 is TGTGCCAGTACCCTGACAGGGAGAAACAATCAGCCCCAGCATTTT. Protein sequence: CASTLTGRNNQPQHF.

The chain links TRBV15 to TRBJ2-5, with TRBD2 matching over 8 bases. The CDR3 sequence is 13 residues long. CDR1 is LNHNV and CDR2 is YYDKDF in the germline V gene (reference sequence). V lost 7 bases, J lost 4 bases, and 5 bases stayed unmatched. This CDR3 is CATTGTRGETQYF. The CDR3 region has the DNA TGTGCCACCACCGGGACTAGGGGAGAGACCCAGTACTTC.

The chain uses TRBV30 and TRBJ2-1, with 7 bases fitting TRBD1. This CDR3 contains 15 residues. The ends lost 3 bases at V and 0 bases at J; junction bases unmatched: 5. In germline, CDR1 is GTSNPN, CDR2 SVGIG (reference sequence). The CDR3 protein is CAWRGQRSSYNEQFF. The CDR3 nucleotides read TGTGCCTGGAGGGGACAGCGGAGCTCCTACAATGAGCAGTTCTTC.

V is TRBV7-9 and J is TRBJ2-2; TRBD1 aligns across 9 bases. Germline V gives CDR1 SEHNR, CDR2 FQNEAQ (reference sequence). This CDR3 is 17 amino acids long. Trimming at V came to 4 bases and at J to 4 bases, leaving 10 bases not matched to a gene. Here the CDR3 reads CASSSLYGTGFTGELFF. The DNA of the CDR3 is TGTGCCAGCAGCTCACTCTACGGGACAGGGTTCACCGGGGAGCTGTTTTTT.

The CDR3 region is CASSSGQGIGELFF. CDR3 sequence (DNA): TGCGCCAGCAGCTCGGGACAGGGAATCGGGGAGCTGTTTTTT. The J gene is TRBJ2-2, the V gene TRBV5-1, with 9 positions matching TRBD1. V trimming: 3 bases; J trimming: 7 bases; junction bases outside the gene matches: 4. CDR3 length equals 14 residues. Germline CDR1 SGHRS, CDR2 YFSETQ.

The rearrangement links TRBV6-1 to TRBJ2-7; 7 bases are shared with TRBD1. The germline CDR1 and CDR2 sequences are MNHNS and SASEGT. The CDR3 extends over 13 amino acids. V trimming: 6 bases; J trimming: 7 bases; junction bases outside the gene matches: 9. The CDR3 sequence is CASRGTVVSEQYF. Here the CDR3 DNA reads TGTGCCAGCAGAGGGACAGTGGTCTCGGAGCAGTACTTC.

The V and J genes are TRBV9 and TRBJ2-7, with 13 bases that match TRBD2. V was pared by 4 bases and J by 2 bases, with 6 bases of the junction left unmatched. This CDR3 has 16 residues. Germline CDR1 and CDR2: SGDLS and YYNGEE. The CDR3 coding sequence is TGTGCCAGCAGCCCCCGACTAGCGGGGGGTACCTACGAGCAGTACTTC. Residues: CASSPRLAGGTYEQYF.

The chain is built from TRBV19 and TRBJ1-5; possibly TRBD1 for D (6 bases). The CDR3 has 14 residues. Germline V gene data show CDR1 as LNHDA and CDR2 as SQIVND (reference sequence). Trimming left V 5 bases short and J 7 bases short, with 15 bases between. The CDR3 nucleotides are TGTGCCAGTAGTGAAGACAGGTGGGGACAGCCCCAGCATTTT. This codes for CASSEDRWGQPQHF.

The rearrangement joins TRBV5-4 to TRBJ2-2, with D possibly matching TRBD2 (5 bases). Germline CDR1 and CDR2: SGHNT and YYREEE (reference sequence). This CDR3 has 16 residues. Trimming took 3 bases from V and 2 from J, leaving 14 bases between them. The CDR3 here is CASSWGARGNTGELFF. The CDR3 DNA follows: TGTGCCAGCAGCTGGGGAGCTAGAGGCAACACCGGGGAGCTGTTTTTT. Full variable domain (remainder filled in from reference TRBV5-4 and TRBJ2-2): ETGVTQSPTHLIKTRGQQVTLRCSSQSGHNTVSWYQQALGQGPQFIFQYYREEENGRGNFPPRFSGLQFPNYSSELNVNALELDDSALYLCASSWGARGNTGELFFGEGSRLTVL.

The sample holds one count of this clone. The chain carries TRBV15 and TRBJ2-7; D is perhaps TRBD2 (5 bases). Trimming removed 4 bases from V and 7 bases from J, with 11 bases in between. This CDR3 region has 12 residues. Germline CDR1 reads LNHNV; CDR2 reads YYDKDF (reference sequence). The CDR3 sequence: CATSKHGEEQYF. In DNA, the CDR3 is TGTGCCACCAGCAAACATGGGGAGGAGCAGTACTTC.

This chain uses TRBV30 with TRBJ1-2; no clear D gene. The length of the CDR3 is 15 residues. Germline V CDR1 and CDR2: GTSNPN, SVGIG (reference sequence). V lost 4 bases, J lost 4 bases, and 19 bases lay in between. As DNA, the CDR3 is TGTGCCTGGAACCGCGGAGGACGGCTTAGCTATGGCTACACCTTC. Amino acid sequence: CAWNRGGRLSYGYTF.

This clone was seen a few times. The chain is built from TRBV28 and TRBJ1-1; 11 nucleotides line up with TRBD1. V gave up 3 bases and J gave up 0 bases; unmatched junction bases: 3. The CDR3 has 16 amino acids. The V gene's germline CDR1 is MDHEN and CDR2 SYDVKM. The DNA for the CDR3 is TGTGCCAGCAGTTTTTGGACAGGGGGCATGAACACTGAAGCTTTCTTT. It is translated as CASSFWTGGMNTEAFF. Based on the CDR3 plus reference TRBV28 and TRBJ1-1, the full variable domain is DVKVTQSSRYLVKRTGEKVFLECVQDMDHENMFWYRQDPGLGLRLIYFSYDVKMKEKGDIPEGYSVSREKKERFSLILESASTNQTSMYLCASSFWTGGMNTEAFFGQGTRLTVV.

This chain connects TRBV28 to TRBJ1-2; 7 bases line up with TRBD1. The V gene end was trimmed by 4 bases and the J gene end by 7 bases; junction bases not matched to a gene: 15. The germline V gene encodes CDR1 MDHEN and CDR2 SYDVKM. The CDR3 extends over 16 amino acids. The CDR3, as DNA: TGTGCCAGCAGTTGGGCCGGGACAGTCGAAACTTCTGGCTACACCTTC. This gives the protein CASSWAGTVETSGYTF.

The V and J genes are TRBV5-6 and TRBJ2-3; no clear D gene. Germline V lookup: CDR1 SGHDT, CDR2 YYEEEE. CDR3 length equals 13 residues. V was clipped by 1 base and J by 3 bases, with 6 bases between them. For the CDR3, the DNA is TGTGCCAGCAGCTTGTACTTTACAGATACGCAGTATTTT. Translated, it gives CASSLYFTDTQYF. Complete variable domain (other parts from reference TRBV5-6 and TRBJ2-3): DAGVTQSPTHLIKTRGQQVTLRCSPKSGHDTVSWYQQALGQGPQFIFQYYEEEERQRGNFPDRFSGHQFPNYSSELNVNALLLGDSALYLCASSLYFTDTQYFGPGTRLTVL.

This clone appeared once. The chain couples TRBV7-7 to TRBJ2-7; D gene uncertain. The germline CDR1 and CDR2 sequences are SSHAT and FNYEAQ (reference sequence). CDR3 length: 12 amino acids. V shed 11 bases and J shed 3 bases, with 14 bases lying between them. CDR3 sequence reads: CACSGGSYEQYF. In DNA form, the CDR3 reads TGTGCCTGTAGTGGCGGCAGCTACGAGCAGTACTTC.

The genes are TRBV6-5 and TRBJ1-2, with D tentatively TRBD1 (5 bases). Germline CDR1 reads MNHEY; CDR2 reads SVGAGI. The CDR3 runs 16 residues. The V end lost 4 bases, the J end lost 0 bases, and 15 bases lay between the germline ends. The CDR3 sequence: CASSSPGYTPNYGYTF. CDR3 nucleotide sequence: TGTGCCAGCAGTTCTCCAGGGTATACTCCTAACTATGGCTACACCTTC.

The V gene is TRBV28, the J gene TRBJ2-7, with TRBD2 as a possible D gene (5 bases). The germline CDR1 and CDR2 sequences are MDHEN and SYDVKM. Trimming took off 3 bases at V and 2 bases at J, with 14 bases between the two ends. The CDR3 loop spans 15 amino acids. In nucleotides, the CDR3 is TGTGCCAGCAGTTTCGAGGTGGGAGTTACCTACGAGCAGTACTTC. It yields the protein CASSFEVGVTYEQYF.

The CDR3 loop reads CASSQGTGLTYEQYF. CDR3 nucleotides: TGCGCCAGCAGCCAAGGGACAGGGCTAACTTACGAGCAGTACTTC. The chain has TRBV4-1 and TRBJ2-7, with 8 nucleotides matching TRBD1. The CDR3 length is 15 residues. Trimming at V came to 1 base and at J to 4 bases, leaving 6 bases not matched to a gene. Germline values: CDR1 MGHRA, CDR2 YSYEKL.